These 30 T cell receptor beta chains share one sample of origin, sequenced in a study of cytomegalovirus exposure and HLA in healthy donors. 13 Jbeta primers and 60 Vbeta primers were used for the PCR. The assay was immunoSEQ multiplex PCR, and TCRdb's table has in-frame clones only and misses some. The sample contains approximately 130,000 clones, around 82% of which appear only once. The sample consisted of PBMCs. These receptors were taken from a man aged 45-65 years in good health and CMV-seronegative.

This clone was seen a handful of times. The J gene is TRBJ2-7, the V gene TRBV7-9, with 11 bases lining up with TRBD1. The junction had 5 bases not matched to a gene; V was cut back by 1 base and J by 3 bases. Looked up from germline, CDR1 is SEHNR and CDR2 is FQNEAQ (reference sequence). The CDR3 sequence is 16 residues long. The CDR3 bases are TGTGCCAGCAGCTTAGTTAGCGGGACAGGGGGCTACGAGCAGTACTTC. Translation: CASSLVSGTGGYEQYF.

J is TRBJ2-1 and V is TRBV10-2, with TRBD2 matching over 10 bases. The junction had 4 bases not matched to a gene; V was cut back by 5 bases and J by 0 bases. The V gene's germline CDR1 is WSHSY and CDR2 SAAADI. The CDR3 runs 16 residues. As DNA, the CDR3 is TGCGCCAGCAGTCCTAGCGGGAGAATCTCCTACAATGAGCAGTTCTTC. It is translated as CASSPSGRISYNEQFF.

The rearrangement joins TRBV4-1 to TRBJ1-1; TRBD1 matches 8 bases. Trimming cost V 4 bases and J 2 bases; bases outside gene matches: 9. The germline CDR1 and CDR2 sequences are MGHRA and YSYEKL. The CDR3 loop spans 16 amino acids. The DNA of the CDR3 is TGCGCCAGCAGCCGCAGGGGGCTGGTGGAAAACACTGAAGCTTTCTTT. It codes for CASSRRGLVENTEAFF.

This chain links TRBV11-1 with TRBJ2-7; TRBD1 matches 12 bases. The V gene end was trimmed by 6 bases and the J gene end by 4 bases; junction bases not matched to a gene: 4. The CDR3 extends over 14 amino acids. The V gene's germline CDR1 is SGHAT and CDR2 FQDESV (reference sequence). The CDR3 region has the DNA TGTGCCAGCAGTTGGGGACAGGGGGCTTACGAGCAGTACTTC. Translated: CASSWGQGAYEQYF.

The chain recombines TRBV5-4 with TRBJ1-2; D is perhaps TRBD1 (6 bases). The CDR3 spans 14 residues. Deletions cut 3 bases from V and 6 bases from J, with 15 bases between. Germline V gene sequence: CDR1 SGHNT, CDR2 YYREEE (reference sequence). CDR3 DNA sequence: TGTGCCAGCAGCTACCAGGACAGCGTGAATGGCTACACCTTC. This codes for CASSYQDSVNGYTF.

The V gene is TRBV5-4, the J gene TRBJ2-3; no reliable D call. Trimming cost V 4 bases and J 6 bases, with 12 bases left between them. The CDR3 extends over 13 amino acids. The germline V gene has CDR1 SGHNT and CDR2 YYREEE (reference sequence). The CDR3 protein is CASSAASGDTQYF. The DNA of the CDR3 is TGTGCCAGCAGCGCTGCTAGTGGCGATACGCAGTATTTT.

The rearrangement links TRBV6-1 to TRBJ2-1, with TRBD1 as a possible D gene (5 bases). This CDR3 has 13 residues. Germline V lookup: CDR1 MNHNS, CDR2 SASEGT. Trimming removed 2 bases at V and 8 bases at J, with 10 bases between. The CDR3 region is CASSELRVHEQFF. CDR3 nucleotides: TGTGCCAGCAGTGAACTCAGGGTCCATGAGCAGTTCTTC.

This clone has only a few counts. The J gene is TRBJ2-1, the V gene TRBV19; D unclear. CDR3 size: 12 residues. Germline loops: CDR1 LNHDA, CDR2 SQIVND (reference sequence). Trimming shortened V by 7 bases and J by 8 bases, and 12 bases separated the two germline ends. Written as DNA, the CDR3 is TGTGCCAGTACCCAACAAGGAGATGAGCAGTTCTTC. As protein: CASTQQGDEQFF.

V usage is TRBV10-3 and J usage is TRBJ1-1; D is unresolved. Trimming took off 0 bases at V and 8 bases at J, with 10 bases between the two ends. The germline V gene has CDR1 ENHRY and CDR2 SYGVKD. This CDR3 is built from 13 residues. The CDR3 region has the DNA TGTGCCATCAGTGAGTCGCGGCAAGGAGAAGCTTTCTTT. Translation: CAISESRQGEAFF.

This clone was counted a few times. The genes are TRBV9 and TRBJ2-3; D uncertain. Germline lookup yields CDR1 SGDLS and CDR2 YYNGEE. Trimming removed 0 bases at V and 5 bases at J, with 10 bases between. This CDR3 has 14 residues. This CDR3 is CASSVAYRGDTQYF. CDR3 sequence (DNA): TGTGCCAGCAGCGTAGCGTACCGCGGAGATACGCAGTATTTT. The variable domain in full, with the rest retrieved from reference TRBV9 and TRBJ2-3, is DSGVTQTPKHLITATGQRVTLRCSPRSGDLSVYWYQQSLDQGLQFLIQYYNGEERAKGNILERFSAQQFPDLHSELNLSSLELGDSALYFCASSVAYRGDTQYFGPGTRLTVL.

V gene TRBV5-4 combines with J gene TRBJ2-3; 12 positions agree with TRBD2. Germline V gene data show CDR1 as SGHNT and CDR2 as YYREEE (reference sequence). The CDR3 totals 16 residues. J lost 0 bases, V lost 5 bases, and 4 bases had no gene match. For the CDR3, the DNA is TGTGCCAGCAGACGGACTAGCGGGATTAGCACAGATACGCAGTATTTT. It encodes CASRRTSGISTDTQYF.

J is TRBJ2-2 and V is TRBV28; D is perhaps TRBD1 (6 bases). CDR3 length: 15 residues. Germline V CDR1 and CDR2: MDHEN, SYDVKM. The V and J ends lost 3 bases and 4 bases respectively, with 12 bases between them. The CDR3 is CASSLARTATGELFF. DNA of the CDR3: TGTGCCAGCAGTTTGGCTCGGACAGCCACCGGGGAGCTGTTTTTT.

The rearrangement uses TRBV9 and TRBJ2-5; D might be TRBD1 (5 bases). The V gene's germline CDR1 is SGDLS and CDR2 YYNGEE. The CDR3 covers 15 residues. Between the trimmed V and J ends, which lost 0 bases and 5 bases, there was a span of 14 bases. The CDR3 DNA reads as TGTGCCAGCAGCGTAGCAGGGTCCGGTATGGAGACCCAGTACTTC. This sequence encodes CASSVAGSGMETQYF.

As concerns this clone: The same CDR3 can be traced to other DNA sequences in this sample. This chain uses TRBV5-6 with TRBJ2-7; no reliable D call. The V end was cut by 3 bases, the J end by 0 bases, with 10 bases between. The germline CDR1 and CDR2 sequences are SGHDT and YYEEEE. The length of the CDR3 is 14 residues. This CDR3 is CASSSPVPSYEQYF. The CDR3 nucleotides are TGTGCCAGCAGCTCCCCAGTGCCCTCCTACGAGCAGTACTTC. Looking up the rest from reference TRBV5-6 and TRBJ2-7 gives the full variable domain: DAGVTQSPTHLIKTRGQQVTLRCSPKSGHDTVSWYQQALGQGPQFIFQYYEEEERQRGNFPDRFSGHQFPNYSSELNVNALLLGDSALYLCASSSPVPSYEQYFGPGTRLTVT.

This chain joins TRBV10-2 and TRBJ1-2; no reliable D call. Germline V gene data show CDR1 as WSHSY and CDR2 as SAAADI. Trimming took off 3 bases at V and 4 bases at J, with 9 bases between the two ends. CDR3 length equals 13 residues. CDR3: CASSDVRGYGYTF. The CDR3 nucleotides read TGCGCCAGCAGTGACGTCCGAGGCTATGGCTACACCTTC.

CDR3 nucleotide sequence: TGTGCCAGCAGTGCTATGGACAGGGCATTGGGCCAGCCCCAGCATTTT. Protein product: CASSAMDRALGQPQHF. This rearrangement joins TRBV6-1 to TRBJ1-5, with 8 nucleotides matching TRBD1. The CDR3 loop spans 16 amino acids. Germline assignment: CDR1 MNHNS and CDR2 SASEGT. V lost 4 bases to trimming and J lost 7 bases; unmatched junction nucleotides: 12.

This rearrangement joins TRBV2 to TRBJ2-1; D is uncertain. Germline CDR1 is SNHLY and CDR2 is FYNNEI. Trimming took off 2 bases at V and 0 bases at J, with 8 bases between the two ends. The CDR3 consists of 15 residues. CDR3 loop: CASSEQENSYNEQFF. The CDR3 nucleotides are TGTGCCAGCAGTGAACAGGAAAACTCCTACAATGAGCAGTTCTTC.

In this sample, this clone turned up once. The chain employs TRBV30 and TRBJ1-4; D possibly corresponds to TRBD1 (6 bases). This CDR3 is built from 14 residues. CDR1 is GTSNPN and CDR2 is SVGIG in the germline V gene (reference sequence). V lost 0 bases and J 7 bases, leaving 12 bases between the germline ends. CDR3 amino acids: CAWSVDRPSEKLFF. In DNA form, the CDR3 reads TGTGCCTGGAGTGTGGACAGACCGTCTGAAAAACTGTTTTTT.

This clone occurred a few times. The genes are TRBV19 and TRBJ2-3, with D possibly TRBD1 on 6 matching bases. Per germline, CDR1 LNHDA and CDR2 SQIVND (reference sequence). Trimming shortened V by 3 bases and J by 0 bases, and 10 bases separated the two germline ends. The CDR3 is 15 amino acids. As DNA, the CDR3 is TGTGCCAGTAGTATGAGGCAGGGGAGCACAGATACGCAGTATTTT. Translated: CASSMRQGSTDTQYF.

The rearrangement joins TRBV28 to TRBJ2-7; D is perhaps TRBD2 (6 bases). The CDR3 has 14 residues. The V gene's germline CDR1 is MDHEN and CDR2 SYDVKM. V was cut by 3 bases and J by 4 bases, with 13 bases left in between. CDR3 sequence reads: CASSFRGIRYEQYF. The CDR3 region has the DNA TGTGCCAGCAGTTTTCGGGGGATCCGTTACGAGCAGTACTTC. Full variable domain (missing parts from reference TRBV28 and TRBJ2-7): DVKVTQSSRYLVKRTGEKVFLECVQDMDHENMFWYRQDPGLGLRLIYFSYDVKMKEKGDIPEGYSVSREKKERFSLILESASTNQTSMYLCASSFRGIRYEQYFGPGTRLTVT.

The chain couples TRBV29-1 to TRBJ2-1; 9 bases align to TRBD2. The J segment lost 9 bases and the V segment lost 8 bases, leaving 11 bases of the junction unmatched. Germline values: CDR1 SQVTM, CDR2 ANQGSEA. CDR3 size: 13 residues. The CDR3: CSLGLAPGTEQFF. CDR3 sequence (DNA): TGCAGCCTGGGACTAGCCCCCGGGACTGAGCAGTTCTTC.

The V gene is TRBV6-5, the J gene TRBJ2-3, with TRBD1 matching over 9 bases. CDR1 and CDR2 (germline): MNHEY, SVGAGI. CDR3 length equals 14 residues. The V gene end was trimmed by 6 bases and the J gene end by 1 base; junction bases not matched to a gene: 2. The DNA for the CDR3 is TGTGCCAGCAGGGACAGGGGAGGCACAGATACGCAGTATTTT. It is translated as CASRDRGGTDTQYF.

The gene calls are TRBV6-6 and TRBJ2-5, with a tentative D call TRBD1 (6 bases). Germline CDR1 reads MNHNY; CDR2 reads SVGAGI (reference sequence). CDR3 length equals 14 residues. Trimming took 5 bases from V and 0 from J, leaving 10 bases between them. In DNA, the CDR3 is TGTGCCAGCAGTCAAAGGGGGAACCAAGAGACCCAGTACTTC. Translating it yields CASSQRGNQETQYF.

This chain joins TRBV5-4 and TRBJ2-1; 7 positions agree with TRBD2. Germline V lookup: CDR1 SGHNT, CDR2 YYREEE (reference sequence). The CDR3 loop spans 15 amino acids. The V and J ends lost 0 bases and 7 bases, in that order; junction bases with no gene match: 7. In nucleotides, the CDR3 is TGTGCCAGCAGCTTGGGGGGCGGGAGTGGGAATGAGCAGTTCTTC. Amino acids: CASSLGGGSGNEQFF.

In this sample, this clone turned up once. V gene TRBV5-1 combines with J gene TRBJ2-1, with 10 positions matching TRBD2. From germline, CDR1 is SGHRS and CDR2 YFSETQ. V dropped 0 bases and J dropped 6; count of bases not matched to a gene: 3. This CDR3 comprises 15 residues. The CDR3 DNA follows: TGCGCCAGCAGCTTGGTTCCTAGCGGGAGCAATGAGCAGTTCTTC. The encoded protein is CASSLVPSGSNEQFF.

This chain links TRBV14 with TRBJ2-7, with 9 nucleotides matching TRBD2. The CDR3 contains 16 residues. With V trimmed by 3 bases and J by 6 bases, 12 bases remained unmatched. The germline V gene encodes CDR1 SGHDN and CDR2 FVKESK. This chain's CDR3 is CASSQRLLAGGPEQYF. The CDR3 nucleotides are TGTGCCAGCAGCCAGCGACTACTGGCGGGAGGGCCCGAGCAGTACTTC.

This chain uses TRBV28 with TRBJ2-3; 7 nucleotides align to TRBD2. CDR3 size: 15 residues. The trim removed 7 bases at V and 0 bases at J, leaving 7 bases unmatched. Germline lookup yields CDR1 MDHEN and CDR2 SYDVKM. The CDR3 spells CASTSGGSSTDTQYF. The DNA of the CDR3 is TGTGCCAGCACCTCGGGGGGATCTAGCACAGATACGCAGTATTTT. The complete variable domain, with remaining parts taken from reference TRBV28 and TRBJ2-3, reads DVKVTQSSRYLVKRTGEKVFLECVQDMDHENMFWYRQDPGLGLRLIYFSYDVKMKEKGDIPEGYSVSREKKERFSLILESASTNQTSMYLCASTSGGSSTDTQYFGPGTRLTVL.

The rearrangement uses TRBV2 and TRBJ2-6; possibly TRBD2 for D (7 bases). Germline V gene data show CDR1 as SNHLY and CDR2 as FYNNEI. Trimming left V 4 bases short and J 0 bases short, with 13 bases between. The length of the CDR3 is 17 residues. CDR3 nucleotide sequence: TGTGCCAGCAGTGGGGAGGGACAACTCTCTGGGGCCAACGTCCTGACTTTC. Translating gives CASSGEGQLSGANVLTF.

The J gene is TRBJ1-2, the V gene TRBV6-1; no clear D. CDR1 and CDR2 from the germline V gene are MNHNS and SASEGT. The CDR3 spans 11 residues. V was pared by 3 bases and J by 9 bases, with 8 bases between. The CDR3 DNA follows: TGTGCCAGCAGTGACAGACAACGCTACACCTTC. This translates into CASSDRQRYTF.

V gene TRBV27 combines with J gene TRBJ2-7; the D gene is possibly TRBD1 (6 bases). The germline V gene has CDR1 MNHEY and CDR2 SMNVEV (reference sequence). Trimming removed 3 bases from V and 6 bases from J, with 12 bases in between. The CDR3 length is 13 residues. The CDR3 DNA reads TGTGCCAGCAGTTTGATGGGGGCCCGCGAGCAGTACTTC. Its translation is CASSLMGAREQYF.